The source of this TCR beta chain is a study of Graves' ophthalmopathy and Graves' hyperthyroidism. Amplifying from RNA transcripts, the study obtained TCR beta CDR3 regions. Following a first-round RT-PCR that used HTBI primers, a second-round multiplex PCR was carried out. MiXCR, run by TCRdb on the multiplex PCR reads, gives a single entry per CDR3 protein. The data show about 740,000 distinct CDR3 sequences, 35% to 50% seen once. This CDR3 is 14 amino acids long. CDR1 is DFQATT and CDR2 is SNEGSKA in the germline V gene (reference sequence). Trimming left V 0 bases short and J 4 bases short, with 13 bases between. Clinical symptoms and serum thyroxine were used for diagnosis; TRAb, thyroid ultrasound and orbital computed tomography were also relied on.

The V call is TRBV20-1, the J call TRBJ2-7, with D tentatively TRBD2 (7 bases). This clonotype was sampled from an adult man with Graves' ophthalmopathy. Sample: peripheral blood. The CDR3 DNA reads TGCAGTGCTAGAGACCTCGGGGGGCGATACGAGCAGTACTTC. Protein product: CSARDLGGRYEQYF.